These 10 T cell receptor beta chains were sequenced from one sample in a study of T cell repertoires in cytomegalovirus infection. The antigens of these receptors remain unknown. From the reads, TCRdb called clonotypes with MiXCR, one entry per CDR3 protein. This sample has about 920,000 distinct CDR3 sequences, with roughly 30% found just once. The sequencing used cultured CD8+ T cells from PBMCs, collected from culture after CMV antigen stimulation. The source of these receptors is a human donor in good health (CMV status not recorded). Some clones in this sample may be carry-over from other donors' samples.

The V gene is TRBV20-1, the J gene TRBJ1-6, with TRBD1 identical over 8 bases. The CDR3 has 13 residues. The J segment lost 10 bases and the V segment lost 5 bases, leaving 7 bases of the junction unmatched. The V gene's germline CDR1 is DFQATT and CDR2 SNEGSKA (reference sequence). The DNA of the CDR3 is TGCAGTGCTCCTGGACAGGGTAAATCACCCCTCCACTTT. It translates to CSAPGQGKSPLHF.

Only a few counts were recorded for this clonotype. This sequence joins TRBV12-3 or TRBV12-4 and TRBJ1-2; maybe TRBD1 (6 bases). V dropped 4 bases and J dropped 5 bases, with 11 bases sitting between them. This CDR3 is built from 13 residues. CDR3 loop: CASSWTVLYGYTF. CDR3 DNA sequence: TGTGCCAGCAGTTGGACAGTGCTGTATGGCTACACCTTC.

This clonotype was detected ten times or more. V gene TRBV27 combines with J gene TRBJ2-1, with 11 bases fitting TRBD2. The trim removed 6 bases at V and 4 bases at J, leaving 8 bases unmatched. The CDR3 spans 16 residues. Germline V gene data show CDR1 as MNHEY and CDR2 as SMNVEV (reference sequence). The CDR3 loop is CASSLSSGGAYNEQFF. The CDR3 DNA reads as TGTGCCAGCAGCTTGAGTAGCGGGGGGGCTTACAATGAGCAGTTCTTC.

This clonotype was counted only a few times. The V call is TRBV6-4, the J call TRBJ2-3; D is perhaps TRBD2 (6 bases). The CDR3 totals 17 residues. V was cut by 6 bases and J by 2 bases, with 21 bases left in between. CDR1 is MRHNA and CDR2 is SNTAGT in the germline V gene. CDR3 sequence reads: CASSPLGTPSSTDTQYF. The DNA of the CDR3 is TGTGCCAGCAGCCCTCTCGGGACTCCTTCTTCCACAGATACGCAGTATTTT.

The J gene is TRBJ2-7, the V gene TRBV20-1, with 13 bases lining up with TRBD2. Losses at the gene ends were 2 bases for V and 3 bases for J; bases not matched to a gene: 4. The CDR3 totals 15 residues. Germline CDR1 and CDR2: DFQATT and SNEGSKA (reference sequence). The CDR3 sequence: CSARPRLAGGYEQYV. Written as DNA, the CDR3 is TGCAGTGCTAGACCCCGACTAGCGGGGGGCTACGAGCAGTACGTC.

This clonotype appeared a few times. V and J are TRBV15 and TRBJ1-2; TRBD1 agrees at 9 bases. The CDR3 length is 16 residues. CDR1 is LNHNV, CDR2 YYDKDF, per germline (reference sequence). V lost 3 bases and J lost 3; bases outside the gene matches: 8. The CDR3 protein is CATSRPDRGDHYGYTF. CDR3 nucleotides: TGTGCCACCAGCAGGCCCGACAGGGGGGACCACTATGGCTACACCTTC.

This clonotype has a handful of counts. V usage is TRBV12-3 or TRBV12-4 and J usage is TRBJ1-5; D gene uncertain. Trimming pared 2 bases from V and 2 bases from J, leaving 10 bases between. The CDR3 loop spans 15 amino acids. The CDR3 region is CASSLRADGNQPQHF. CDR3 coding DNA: TGTGCCAGCAGTTTAAGGGCGGACGGCAATCAGCCCCAGCATTTT.

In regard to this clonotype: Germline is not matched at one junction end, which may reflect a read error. The CDR3 DNA sequence: TGTGCCACCAGCAGAGATCGGCTAGCGGGGCTCACAGATATGCAGTATTTT. This translates into CATSRDRLAGLTDMQYF. This chain links TRBV15 with TRBJ2-3; 9 bases line up with TRBD2. The CDR3 has 17 residues. Germline CDR1 reads LNHNV; CDR2 reads YYDKDF (reference sequence).

CDR3 amino acids: CASSQGTPDEQFF. The CDR3 DNA reads as TGCGCCAGCAGCCAAGGGACGCCAGATGAGCAGTTCTTC. This chain joins TRBV4-3 and TRBJ2-1; no definite D call. Germline V gives CDR1 LGHNA, CDR2 YSLEER. The CDR3 loop spans 13 amino acids. With 1 base removed from V and 8 bases from J, the gap between germline ends came to 9 bases.

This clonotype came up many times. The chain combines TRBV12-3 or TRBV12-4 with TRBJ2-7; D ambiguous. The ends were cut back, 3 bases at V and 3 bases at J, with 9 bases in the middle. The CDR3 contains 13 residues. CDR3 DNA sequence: TGTGCCAGCAGTTTTGGCATACTCTACGAGCAGTACGTC. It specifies CASSFGILYEQYV.